This TCR beta chain derives from a study of identical twins. Per the germline V gene, CDR1 is MRHNA and CDR2 is SNTAGT. The ends lost 3 bases at V and 3 bases at J; junction bases unmatched: 5. This CDR3 has 15 amino acids. TCRdb reprocessed the 5' RACE reads via MiXCR and lists one record per CDR3 protein. Counted here are approximately 600,000 distinct CDR3 sequences, 7.1% occurring once; the ten biggest clones make up roughly 1.6%. These same data were also listed under a study on yellow fever vaccine responses in identical twins.

The chain has TRBV6-4 and TRBJ2-1; TRBD1 aligns across 7 bases. The specimen was PBMCs. This clonotype originated in a young woman in good health. CDR3 in DNA: TGTGCCAGCAGTGAAGGGGACAGATTCTACAATGAGCAGTTCTTC. Protein: CASSEGDRFYNEQFF.